The 4 T cell receptor beta chains below come from one sample, sequenced in a study of regulatory T cells in long-lasting Graves disease. Time point specified: newly diagnosed GD, antithyroid drugs for less than 3 months. RNA from PBMCs was the source of the TCR library. The TCR beta library used iRepertoire HTBI primers with Arm-PCR amplification of CDR3. TCRdb reprocessed the multiplex PCR reads with MiXCR, giving one entry per CDR3 protein. The sample lists 350,000 to 500,000 distinct CDR3 sequences; around 15% were seen once. This sample also belongs to another study, concerning T cells in Graves' hyperthyroidism and ophthalmopathy.

Source: peripheral blood mononuclear cells (PBMCs), taken at new diagnosis, from a patient treated with antithyroid drugs. Receptor source: a woman aged 25-40 years with Graves disease.

This clonotype was seen many times. The gene calls are TRBV20-1 and TRBJ2-7, with 9 bases aligning to TRBD2. The germline gives CDR1 DFQATT, CDR2 SNEGSKA (reference sequence). Trimming took 5 bases from V and 3 from J; bases not matched to a gene: 11. The CDR3 is 15 amino acids. DNA of the CDR3: TGCAGTGCTGAACCTAAGCGGGAGGCCCTCTACGAGCAGTACTTC. Translation gives CSAEPKREALYEQYF.

Ten or more counts support this clonotype. This chain joins TRBV11-3 and TRBJ2-1; 13 bases line up with TRBD2. V lost 5 bases and J lost 9; bases outside the gene matches: 10. Germline CDR1 and CDR2: SGHNT and YENEEA. CDR3 length: 16 residues. CDR3 residues: CASSGRGTSGIGEQFF. CDR3 DNA sequence: TGTGCCAGCAGCGGGAGAGGGACTAGCGGGATTGGTGAGCAGTTCTTC.

This clonotype was found a few times. Sequence at one end of the junction differs from germline and may be a read error. The gene calls are TRBV2 and TRBJ1-4; D possibly corresponds to TRBD1 (5 bases). This CDR3 has 16 residues. The germline V gene has CDR1 SNHLY and CDR2 FYNNEI. CDR3 DNA sequence: TGTGCCAGCAGTACTAGTTCAGGGTGGAATAATGAAAAACTGCTTTTT. This translates into CASSTSSGWNNEKLLF.

There are many counts of this clonotype. This sequence joins TRBV5-6 and TRBJ2-1, with D unclear. CDR1 and CDR2 (germline): SGHDT, YYEEEE. The CDR3 is made up of 11 amino acids. V lost 1 base and J lost 10, with 6 bases in between. The CDR3: CASSLPGEQFF. The CDR3, as DNA: TGTGCCAGCAGCTTGCCTGGAGAGCAGTTCTTC.